These T cell receptor beta chains were read from a single sample in a study. TCRdb independently ran MiXCR on the 5' RACE reads; one entry per CDR3 protein. Counted here are about 23,000 distinct CDR3 sequences, 30% occurring once; the ten biggest clones make up less than 2.5%. Sequences were obtained from tumor-infiltrating naive CD4+ T cells sorted from the breast tumor. Source of these receptors: a female donor with breast cancer. CDR3s include the opening cysteine and the closing phenylalanine or tryptophan. A D gene is named only where the DNA matches it firmly. Expanded clones are given a class, and other clones once, few, many or no size at all.

V: TRBV5-1; J: TRBJ1-1; size: many; D: -; DNA: TGCGCCAGCAGCTTCCGGGTCGCTGCGAACACTGAAGCTTTCTTT; CDR3: CASSFRVAANTEAFF
V: TRBV6-5; J: TRBJ2-2; size: -; D: -; DNA: TGTGCCAGCAGTTATGGGGCAGGGAACACCGGGGAGCTGTTTTTT; CDR3: CASSYGAGNTGELFF
V: TRBV20-1; J: TRBJ2-1; size: few; D: -; DNA: TGCAGTTCACTAGGGCCTCTCAAGCAGTTCTTC; CDR3: CSSLGPLKQFF
V: TRBV6-1; J: TRBJ1-5; size: many; D: -; DNA: TGTGCCAGCAGCGGGAACTGGGAACAGCCCCAGCATTTT; CDR3: CASSGNWEQPQHF
V: TRBV4-1; J: TRBJ2-7; size: -; D: -; DNA: TGCGCCAGCAGCCTCGACGCGGGGCCCTACGAGCAGTACTTC; CDR3: CASSLDAGPYEQYF
V: TRBV7-8; J: TRBJ2-2; size: many; D: -; DNA: TGTGCCAGCAGCTTACGATCAAGGGGGGGCACCGGGGAGCTGTTTTTT; CDR3: CASSLRSRGGTGELFF
V: TRBV4-1; J: TRBJ1-3; size: -; D: -; DNA: TGCGCCAGCAGCCAAGGTGTGAGGGCCTCTGGAAACACCATATATTTT; CDR3: CASSQGVRASGNTIYF
V: TRBV12-3/TRBV12-4; J: TRBJ2-7; size: -; D: -; DNA: TGTGCCAGCAGTTTAGGGGCTCTCTCCTACGAGCAGTACTTC; CDR3: CASSLGALSYEQYF
V: TRBV6-1; J: TRBJ1-1; size: many; D: TRBD1; DNA: TGTGCCAGCACCATGACAGGGGGTACGACTGAAGCTTTCTTT; CDR3: CASTMTGGTTEAFF
V: TRBV4-1; J: TRBJ1-1; size: -; D: TRBD1; DNA: TGCGCCAGCAGCCGGGGACAGTTTTACACTGAAGCTTTCTTT; CDR3: CASSRGQFYTEAFF
V: TRBV15; J: TRBJ2-7; size: many; D: TRBD2; DNA: TGTGCCACCAGCAGAGATATAGCGGGGGCCTACGAGCAGTACTTC; CDR3: CATSRDIAGAYEQYF
V: TRBV7-2; J: TRBJ2-1; size: -; D: -; DNA: TGTGCCAGCAGTCCTCGTCGGCTGGGCCCAGGTGAGCAGTTCTTC; CDR3: CASSPRRLGPGEQFF
V: TRBV11-2; J: TRBJ2-1; size: many; D: TRBD1; DNA: TGTGCCAGCAGCCCGGACAGGGGGCCTATAAATGAGCAGTTCTTC; CDR3: CASSPDRGPINEQFF
V: TRBV9; J: TRBJ2-3; size: medium-sized; D: TRBD2; DNA: TGTGCCAGCAGCGTAAGACTAGCGGGAGACACAGATACGCAGTATTTT; CDR3: CASSVRLAGDTDTQYF
V: TRBV5-4; J: TRBJ2-1; size: -; D: -; DNA: TGTGCCAGCAGCACGATTTCGGATGAGCAGTTCTTC; CDR3: CASSTISDEQFF
V: TRBV29-1; J: TRBJ2-1; size: many; D: -; DNA: TGCAGCGTTGCGACTGGCGGTAAGGATGAGCAGTTCTTC; CDR3: CSVATGGKDEQFF
V: TRBV30; J: TRBJ2-1; size: -; D: TRBD2; DNA: TGTGCCTGGAACTATCTAGCGGGAGGGCCCTACAATGAGCAGTTCTTC; CDR3: CAWNYLAGGPYNEQFF
V: TRBV7-2; J: TRBJ2-1; size: -; D: TRBD2; DNA: TGTGCCAGCAGCCCGGGACTAGCGGGGAACAATGAGCAGTTCTTC; CDR3: CASSPGLAGNNEQFF
V: TRBV7-9; J: TRBJ1-1; size: few; D: -; DNA: TGTGCCAGCAGCTCGTCGACAGCGCTTATGAACACTGAAGCTTTCTTT; CDR3: CASSSSTALMNTEAFF
V: TRBV14; J: TRBJ2-7; size: -; D: -; DNA: TGTGCCAGCAGCCCTGGGCCCGGGCGGGGCCAGTACTTC; CDR3: CASSPGPGRGQYF
V: TRBV5-1; J: TRBJ1-5; size: few; D: -; DNA: TGCGCCAGCAGCTTTTTAGCGGGGGGGCCCCAGCATTTT; CDR3: CASSFLAGGPQHF
V: TRBV10-2; J: TRBJ1-5; size: medium-sized; D: -; DNA: TGCGCCAGCAGTGAGTCGTCCACGGGTAATCAGCCCCAGCATTTT; CDR3: CASSESSTGNQPQHF
V: TRBV20-1; J: TRBJ2-7; size: many; D: -; DNA: TGCAGTGCTAGAGGCCGTACTAGCTCCTACGAGCAGTACTTC; CDR3: CSARGRTSSYEQYF
V: TRBV11-2; J: TRBJ2-7; size: few; D: -; DNA: TGTGCCAGCAGCCCCCACAGCTCCTACGAGCAGTACTTC; CDR3: CASSPHSSYEQYF
V: TRBV4-1; J: TRBJ2-7; size: -; D: TRBD2; DNA: TGCGCCAGCAGCCATCGATTAGCGGGAGACACCGGGGAGCAGTACTTC; CDR3: CASSHRLAGDTGEQYF
V: TRBV19; J: TRBJ2-1; size: many; D: TRBD2; DNA: TGTGCCAGTAGTATAGAAGCCCCAGCGGGAGTGAGGAATGAGCAGTTCTTC; CDR3: CASSIEAPAGVRNEQFF
V: TRBV15; J: TRBJ2-1; size: medium-sized; D: TRBD1; DNA: TGTGCCACCAGCCGAGGGACAGGGGGCTACAATGAGCAGTTCTTC; CDR3: CATSRGTGGYNEQFF
V: TRBV20-1; J: TRBJ1-5; size: many; D: -; DNA: TGCAGTGCTAGGCCCCCGGGGGGCAATCAGCCCCAGCATTTT; CDR3: CSARPPGGNQPQHF
V: TRBV6-1; J: TRBJ1-1; size: many; D: -; DNA: TGTGCCAGCAGTGAGCTCCCAGGGACACGTATGAACACTGAAGCTTTCTTT; CDR3: CASSELPGTRMNTEAFF
V: TRBV9; J: TRBJ2-3; size: -; D: -; DNA: TGTGCCAGCAGCGAGCGGGCATCGAGGACAGATACGCAGTATTTT; CDR3: CASSERASRTDTQYF
V: TRBV6-1; J: TRBJ2-1; size: -; D: -; DNA: TGTGCCAGCAGCCGGGATAACAATGAGCAGTTCTTC; CDR3: CASSRDNNEQFF
V: TRBV5-1; J: TRBJ2-1; size: -; D: TRBD1; DNA: TGCGCCAGCGGGACAGGGGAGTTTAATGAGCAGTTCTTC; CDR3: CASGTGEFNEQFF
V: TRBV7-9; J: TRBJ2-3; size: -; D: TRBD2; DNA: TGTGCCAGCAGCCTGCTAGCGGGAGTGCTCACAGATACGCAGTATTTT; CDR3: CASSLLAGVLTDTQYF
V: TRBV5-4; J: TRBJ2-7; size: many; D: TRBD1; DNA: TGTGCCAGCAGCCCCAGGGGACAGGCCTCCTACGAGCAGTACTTC; CDR3: CASSPRGQASYEQYF
V: TRBV15; J: TRBJ2-7; size: -; D: TRBD2; DNA: TGTGCCACCAGCAGAGTGCGGGGGACTGTCGAGCAGTACTTC; CDR3: CATSRVRGTVEQYF
V: TRBV20-1; J: TRBJ2-3; size: -; D: TRBD2; DNA: TGCAGTGCTAGAGCTTACGGACTAGCGGGAGTCGGAGATACGCAGTATTTT; CDR3: CSARAYGLAGVGDTQYF
V: TRBV19; J: TRBJ2-7; size: -; D: TRBD1; DNA: TGTGCCAGTAGTTATGGGACAGGGGGCTACGAGCAGTACTTC; CDR3: CASSYGTGGYEQYF
V: TRBV5-1; J: TRBJ2-5; size: many; D: -; DNA: TGCGCCAGCAGCTTGGGACAGCACCCGCAAGAGACCCAGTACTTC; CDR3: CASSLGQHPQETQYF
V: TRBV20-1; J: TRBJ2-1; size: medium-sized; D: TRBD2; DNA: TGCAGTGCTAGACCTCGCGGGGGACTTGAGCAGTTCTTC; CDR3: CSARPRGGLEQFF
V: TRBV7-3; J: TRBJ2-1; size: -; D: -; DNA: TGTGCCAGCAGCTTAACGGGCTCGCTTTACAATGAGCAGTTCTTC; CDR3: CASSLTGSLYNEQFF
V: TRBV9; J: TRBJ2-1; size: -; D: -; DNA: TGTGCCAGCAGCATTAGTCCGACCTACAATGAGCAGTTCTTC; CDR3: CASSISPTYNEQFF
V: TRBV6-5; J: TRBJ2-3; size: few; D: -; DNA: TGTGCCAGCAGTTACGGGGATACGCAGTATTTT; CDR3: CASSYGDTQYF
V: TRBV19; J: TRBJ2-7; size: -; D: -; DNA: TGTGCCAGTAGTATAGGATTGACTAAGGGCGAGCAGTACTTC; CDR3: CASSIGLTKGEQYF